One T cell receptor (beta chain) is described in this entry. Each CDR3 protein gets one entry after TCRdb re-called the RT-PCR reads with MiXCR. The sample contains about 680,000 distinct CDR3 sequences, 14% of which appear only once. Germline V lookup: CDR1 SGHRS, CDR2 YFSETQ. Trimming cost V 0 bases and J 5 bases; bases outside gene matches: 7. CDR3 size: 16 residues. The material sequenced was memory CD4+ T cells from blood. The rearrangement links TRBV5-1 to TRBJ2-7; 11 nucleotides line up with TRBD1. The clonotype originates from a female donor in good health, serving as a healthy control. The CDR3 nucleotides are TGCGCCAGCAGCTTGGGCTTGGGACAGGGGGAGAACGAGCAGTACTTC. This translates into CASSLGLGQGENEQYF.